This TCR beta chain was documented in a study of shared clonotypes between healthy human individuals. In the study overall: Donors, aged 18 to 49, were two women and three men.

Points on this clone: What it recognizes is unknown.

V lost 4 bases and J lost 5, with 21 bases in between. The CDR3 extends over 16 amino acids. Per the germline V gene, CDR1 is SGHRS and CDR2 is YFSETQ. Adult Caucasians living in Nashville, Tennessee made up all of the donors. Some 28,000 T cell genomes (approximately 210 ng DNA) went into each sorted-subset replicate. Profiled with immunoSEQ multiplex PCR; TCRdb holds only in-frame clones, not every one. The sample lists about 2.4 million clones, roughly 93% occurring once. Points from the study as a whole: Larger estimated richness was generally recorded for naive subsets relative to memory subsets.

Sequencing used naive CD4+ T cells from PBMCs. Regarding subset: CD45RA+ positively selected. The chain links TRBV5-1 to TRBJ1-2, with D possibly being TRBD1 (6 bases). The sequence came from a man younger than 35 in good health. Some clones in this sample may be carry-over from other donors' samples. CDR3 protein: CASSPAGWGLIYGYTF. Here the CDR3 DNA reads TGCGCCAGCAGCCCGGCCGGGTGGGGGCTCATTTATGGCTACACCTTC.